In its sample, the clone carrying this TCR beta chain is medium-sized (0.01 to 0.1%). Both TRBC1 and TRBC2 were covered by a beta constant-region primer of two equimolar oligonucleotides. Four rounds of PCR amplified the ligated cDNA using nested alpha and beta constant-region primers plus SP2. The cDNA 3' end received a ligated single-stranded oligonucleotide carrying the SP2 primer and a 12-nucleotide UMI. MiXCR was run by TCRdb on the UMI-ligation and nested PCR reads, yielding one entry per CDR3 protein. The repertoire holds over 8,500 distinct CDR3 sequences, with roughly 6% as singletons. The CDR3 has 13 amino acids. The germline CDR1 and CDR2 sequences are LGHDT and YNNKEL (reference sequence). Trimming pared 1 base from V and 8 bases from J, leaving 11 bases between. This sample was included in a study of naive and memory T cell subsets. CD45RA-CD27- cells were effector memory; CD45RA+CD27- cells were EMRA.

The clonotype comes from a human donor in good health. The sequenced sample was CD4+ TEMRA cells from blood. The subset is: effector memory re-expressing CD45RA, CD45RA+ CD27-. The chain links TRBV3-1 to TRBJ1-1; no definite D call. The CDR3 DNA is TGTGCCAGCAGCCAAGGGGGAAAGGAGGAAGCTTTCTTT. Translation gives CASSQGGKEEAFF.